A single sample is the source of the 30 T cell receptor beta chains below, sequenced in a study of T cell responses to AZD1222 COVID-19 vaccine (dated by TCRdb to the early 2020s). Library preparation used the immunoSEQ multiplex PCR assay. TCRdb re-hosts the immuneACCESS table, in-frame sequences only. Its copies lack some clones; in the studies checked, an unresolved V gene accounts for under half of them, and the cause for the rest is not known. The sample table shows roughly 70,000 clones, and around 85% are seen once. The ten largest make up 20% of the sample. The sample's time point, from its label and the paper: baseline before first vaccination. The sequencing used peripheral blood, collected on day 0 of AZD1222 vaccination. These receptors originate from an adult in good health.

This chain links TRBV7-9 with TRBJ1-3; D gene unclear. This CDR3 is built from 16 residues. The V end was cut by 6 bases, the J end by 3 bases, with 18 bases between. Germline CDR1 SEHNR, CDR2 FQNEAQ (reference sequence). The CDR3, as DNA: TGTGCCAGCAGTAATGGGCGGCTTACAAGTGGAAACACCATATATTTT. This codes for CASSNGRLTSGNTIYF.

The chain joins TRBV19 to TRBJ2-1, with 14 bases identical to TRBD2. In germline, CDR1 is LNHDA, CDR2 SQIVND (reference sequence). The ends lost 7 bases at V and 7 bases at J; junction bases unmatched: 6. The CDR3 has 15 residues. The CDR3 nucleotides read TGTGCCAGTATGACTAGCGGGGGGGCCGTAAATGAGCAGTTCTTC. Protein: CASMTSGGAVNEQFF.

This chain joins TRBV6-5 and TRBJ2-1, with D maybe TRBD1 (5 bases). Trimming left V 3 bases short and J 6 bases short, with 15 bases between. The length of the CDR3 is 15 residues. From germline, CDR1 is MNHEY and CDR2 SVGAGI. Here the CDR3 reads CASSYRQGSLNEQFF. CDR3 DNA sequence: TGTGCCAGCAGTTATCGTCAGGGATCGCTCAATGAGCAGTTCTTC.

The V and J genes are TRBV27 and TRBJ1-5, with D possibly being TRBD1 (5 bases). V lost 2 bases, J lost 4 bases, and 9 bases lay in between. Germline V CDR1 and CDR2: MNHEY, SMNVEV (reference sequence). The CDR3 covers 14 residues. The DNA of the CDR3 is TGTGCCAGCAGTTTAACGGGACTGAATCAGCCCCAGCATTTT. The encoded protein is CASSLTGLNQPQHF.

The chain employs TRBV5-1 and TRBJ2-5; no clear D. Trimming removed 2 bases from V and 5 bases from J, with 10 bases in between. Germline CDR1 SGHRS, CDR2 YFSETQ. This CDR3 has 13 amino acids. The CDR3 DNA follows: TGCGCCAGCAGCTTAAAGGGTGGGGAGACCCAGTACTTC. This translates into CASSLKGGETQYF.

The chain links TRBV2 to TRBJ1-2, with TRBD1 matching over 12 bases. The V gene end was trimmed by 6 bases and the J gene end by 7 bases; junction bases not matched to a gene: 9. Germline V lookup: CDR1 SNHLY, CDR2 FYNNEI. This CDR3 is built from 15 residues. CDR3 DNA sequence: TGTGCCAGCAGCACACCGGGACAGGGGGCGAGTGGCTACACCTTC. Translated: CASSTPGQGASGYTF.

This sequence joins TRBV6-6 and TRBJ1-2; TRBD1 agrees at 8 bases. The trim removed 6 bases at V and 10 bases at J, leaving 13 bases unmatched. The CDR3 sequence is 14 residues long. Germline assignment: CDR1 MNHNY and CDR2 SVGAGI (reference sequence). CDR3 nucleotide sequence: TGTGCCAGCAGCATTAACCGGGACAGGAGACCCTACACCTTC. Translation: CASSINRDRRPYTF.

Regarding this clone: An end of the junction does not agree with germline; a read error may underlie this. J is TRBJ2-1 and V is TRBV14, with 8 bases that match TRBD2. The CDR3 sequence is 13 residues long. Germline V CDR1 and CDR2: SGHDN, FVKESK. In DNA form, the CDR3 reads TGTGCCAGCAGCACCTCCTTAGCGGGGCCCGTGGTCTTC. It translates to CASSTSLAGPVVF.

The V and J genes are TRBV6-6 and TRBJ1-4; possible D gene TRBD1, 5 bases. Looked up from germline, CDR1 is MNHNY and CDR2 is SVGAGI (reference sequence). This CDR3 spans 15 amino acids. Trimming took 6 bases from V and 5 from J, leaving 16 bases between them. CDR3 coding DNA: TGTGCCAGCAGCCCCGGGGGGAGGGCGAATGAAAAACTGTTTTTT. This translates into CASSPGGRANEKLFF.

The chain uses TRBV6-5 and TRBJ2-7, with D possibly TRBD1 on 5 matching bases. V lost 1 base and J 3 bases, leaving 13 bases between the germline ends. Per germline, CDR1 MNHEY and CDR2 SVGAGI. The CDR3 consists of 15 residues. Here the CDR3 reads CASSYLARAGYEQYF. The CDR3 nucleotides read TGTGCCAGCAGTTACTTGGCCAGGGCCGGCTACGAGCAGTACTTC.

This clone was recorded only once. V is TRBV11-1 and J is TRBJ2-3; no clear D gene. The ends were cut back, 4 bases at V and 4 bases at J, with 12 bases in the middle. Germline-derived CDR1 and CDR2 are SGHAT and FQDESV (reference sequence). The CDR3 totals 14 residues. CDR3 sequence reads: CASSYLHGSDTQYF. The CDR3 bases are TGTGCCAGCAGCTACCTACATGGTTCAGATACGCAGTATTTT.

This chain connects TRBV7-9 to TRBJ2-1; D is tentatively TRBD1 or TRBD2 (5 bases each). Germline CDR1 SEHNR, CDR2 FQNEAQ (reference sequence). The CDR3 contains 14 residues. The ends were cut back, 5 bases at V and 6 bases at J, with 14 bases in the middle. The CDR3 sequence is CASSGGAQINEQFF. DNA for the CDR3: TGTGCCAGCAGCGGGGGTGCGCAAATCAATGAGCAGTTCTTC.

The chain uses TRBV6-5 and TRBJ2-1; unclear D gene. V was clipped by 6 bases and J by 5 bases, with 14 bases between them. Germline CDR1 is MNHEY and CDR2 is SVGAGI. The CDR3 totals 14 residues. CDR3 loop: CASSYSMWDNEQFF. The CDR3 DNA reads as TGTGCCAGCAGCTATTCGATGTGGGACAATGAGCAGTTCTTC.

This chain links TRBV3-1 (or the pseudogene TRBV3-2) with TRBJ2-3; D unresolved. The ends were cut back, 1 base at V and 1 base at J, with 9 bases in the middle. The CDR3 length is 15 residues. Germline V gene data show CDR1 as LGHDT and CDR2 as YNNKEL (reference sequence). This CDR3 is CASSQVSPGTDTQYF. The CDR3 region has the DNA TGTGCCAGCAGCCAAGTGAGCCCGGGCACAGATACGCAGTATTTT.

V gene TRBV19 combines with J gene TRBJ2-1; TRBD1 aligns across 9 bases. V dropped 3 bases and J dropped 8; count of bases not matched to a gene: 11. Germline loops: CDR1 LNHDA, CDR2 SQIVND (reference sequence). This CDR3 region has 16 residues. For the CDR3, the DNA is TGTGCCAGTAGTATTTACGCGGGACAGGGTTTTTATGAGCAGTTCTTC. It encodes CASSIYAGQGFYEQFF.

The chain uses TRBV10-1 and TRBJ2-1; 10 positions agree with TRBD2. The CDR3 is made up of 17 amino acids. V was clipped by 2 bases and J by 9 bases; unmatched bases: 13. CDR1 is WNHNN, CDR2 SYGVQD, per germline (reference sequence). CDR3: CASSEPRMASGSTEQFF. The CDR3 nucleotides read TGCGCCAGCAGTGAGCCCCGAATGGCTAGCGGGAGTACTGAGCAGTTCTTC.

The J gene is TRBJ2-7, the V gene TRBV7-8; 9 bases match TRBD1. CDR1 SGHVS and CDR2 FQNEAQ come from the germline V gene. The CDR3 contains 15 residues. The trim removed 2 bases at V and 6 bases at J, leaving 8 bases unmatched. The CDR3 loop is CASSLFGTGNSEQYF. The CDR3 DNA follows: TGTGCCAGCAGCTTATTCGGGACAGGGAATAGCGAGCAGTACTTC. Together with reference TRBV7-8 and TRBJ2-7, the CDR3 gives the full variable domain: GAGVSQSPRYKVAKRGQDVALRCDPISGHVSLFWYQQALGQGPEFLTYFQNEAQLDKSGLPSDRFFAERPEGSVSTLKIQRTQQEDSAVYLCASSLFGTGNSEQYFGPGTRLTVT.

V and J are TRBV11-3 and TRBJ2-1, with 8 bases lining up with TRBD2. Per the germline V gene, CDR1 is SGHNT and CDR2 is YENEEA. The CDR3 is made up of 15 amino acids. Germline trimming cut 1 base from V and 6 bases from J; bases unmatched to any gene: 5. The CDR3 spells CASSLAAGAGNEQFF. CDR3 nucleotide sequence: TGTGCCAGCAGCTTAGCAGCGGGAGCTGGCAATGAGCAGTTCTTC. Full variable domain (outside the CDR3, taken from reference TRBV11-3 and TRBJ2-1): EAGVVQSPRYKIIEKKQPVAFWCNPISGHNTLYWYLQNLGQGPELLIRYENEEAVDDSQLPKDRFSAERLKGVDSTLKIQPAELGDSAVYLCASSLAAGAGNEQFFGPGTRLTVL.

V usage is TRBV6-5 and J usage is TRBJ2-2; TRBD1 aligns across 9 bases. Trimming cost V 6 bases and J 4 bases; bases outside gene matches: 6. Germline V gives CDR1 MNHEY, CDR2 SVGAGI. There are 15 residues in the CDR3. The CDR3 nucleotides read TGTGCCAGCAGCTACACAGGGGGCCGCACCGGGGAGCTGTTTTTT. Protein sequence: CASSYTGGRTGELFF.

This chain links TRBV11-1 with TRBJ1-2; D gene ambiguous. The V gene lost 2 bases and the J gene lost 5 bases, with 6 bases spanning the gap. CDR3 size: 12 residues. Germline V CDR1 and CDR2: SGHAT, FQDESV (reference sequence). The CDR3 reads CASSLRGYGYTF. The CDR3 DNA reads TGTGCCAGCAGCTTACGGGGTTATGGCTACACCTTC. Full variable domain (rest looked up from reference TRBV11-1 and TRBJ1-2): EAEVAQSPRYKITEKSQAVAFWCDPISGHATLYWYRQILGQGPELLVQFQDESVVDDSQLPKDRFSAERLKGVDSTLKIQPAELGDSAMYLCASSLRGYGYTFGSGTRLTVV.

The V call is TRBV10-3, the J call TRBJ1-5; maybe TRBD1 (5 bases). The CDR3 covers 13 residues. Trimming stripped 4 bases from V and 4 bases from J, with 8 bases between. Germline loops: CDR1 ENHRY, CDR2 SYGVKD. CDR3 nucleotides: TGTGCCATCAGTGTTTCAGGGAATCAGCCCCAGCATTTT. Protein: CAISVSGNQPQHF.

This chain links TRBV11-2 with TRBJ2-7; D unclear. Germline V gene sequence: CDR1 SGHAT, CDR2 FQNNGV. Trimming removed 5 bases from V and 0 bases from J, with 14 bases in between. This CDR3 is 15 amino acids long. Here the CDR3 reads CASSPISWDSYEQYF. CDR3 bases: TGTGCCAGCAGCCCAATCTCCTGGGACTCCTACGAGCAGTACTTC.

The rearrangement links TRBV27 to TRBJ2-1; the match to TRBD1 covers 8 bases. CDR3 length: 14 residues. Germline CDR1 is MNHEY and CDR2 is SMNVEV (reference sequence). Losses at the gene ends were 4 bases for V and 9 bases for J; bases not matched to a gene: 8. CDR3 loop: CASSYGTGVGEQFF. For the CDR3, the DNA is TGTGCCAGCAGTTACGGGACAGGCGTCGGTGAGCAGTTCTTC.

CDR3 coding DNA: TGTGCCAGCAGTCTATTGGGGGGGTCCACTGAAGCTTTCTTT. It yields the protein CASSLLGGSTEAFF. The rearrangement joins TRBV27 to TRBJ1-1, with a tentative D call TRBD1 (5 bases). The CDR3 is 14 amino acids. CDR1 is MNHEY and CDR2 is SMNVEV in the germline V gene (reference sequence). V lost 5 bases and J 4 bases, leaving 14 bases between the germline ends.

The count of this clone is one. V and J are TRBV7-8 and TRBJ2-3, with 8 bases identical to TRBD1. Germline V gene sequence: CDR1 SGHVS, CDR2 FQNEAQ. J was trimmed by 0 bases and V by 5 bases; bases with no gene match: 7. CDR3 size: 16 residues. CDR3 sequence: CASSPDRGPSTDTQYF. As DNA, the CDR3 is TGTGCCAGCAGCCCCGACAGGGGACCTAGCACAGATACGCAGTATTTT.

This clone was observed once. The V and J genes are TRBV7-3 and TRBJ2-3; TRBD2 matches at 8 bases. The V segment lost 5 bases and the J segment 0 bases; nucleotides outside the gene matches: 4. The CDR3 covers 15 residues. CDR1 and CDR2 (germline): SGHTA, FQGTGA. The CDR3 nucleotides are TGTGCCAGCAGCCCCACTAGCGGAAGCACAGATACGCAGTATTTT. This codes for CASSPTSGSTDTQYF. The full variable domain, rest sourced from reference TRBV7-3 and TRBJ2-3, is GAGVSQTPSNKVTEKGKYVELRCDPISGHTALYWYRQSLGQGPEFLIYFQGTGAADDSGLPNDRFFAVRPEGSVSTLKIQRTERGDSAVYLCASSPTSGSTDTQYFGPGTRLTVL.

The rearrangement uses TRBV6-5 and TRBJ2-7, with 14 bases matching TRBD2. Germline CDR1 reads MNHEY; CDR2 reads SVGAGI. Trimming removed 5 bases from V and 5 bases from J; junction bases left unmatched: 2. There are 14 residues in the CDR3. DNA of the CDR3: TGTGCCAGCAGTCTGGGACTAGCGGGAGACGAGCAGTACTTC. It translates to CASSLGLAGDEQYF.

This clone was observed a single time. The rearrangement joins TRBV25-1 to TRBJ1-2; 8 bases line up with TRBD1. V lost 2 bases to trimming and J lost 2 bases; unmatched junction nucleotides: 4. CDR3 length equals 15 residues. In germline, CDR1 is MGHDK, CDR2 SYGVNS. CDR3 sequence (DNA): TGTGCCAGCAGTGAAGGCAGGGGGCGAAACTATGGCTACACCTTC. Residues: CASSEGRGRNYGYTF.

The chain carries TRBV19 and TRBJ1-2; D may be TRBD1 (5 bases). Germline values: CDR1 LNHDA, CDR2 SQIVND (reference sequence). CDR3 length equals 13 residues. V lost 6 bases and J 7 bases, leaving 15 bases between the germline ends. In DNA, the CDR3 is TGTGCCAGTAGGACAGACGCCGTATCTGGCTACACCTTC. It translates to CASRTDAVSGYTF. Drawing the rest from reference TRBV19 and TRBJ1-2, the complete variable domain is DGGITQSPKYLFRKEGQNVTLSCEQNLNHDAMYWYRQDPGQGLRLIYYSQIVNDFQKGDIAEGYSVSREKKESFPLTVTSAQKNPTAFYLCASRTDAVSGYTFGSGTRLTVV.

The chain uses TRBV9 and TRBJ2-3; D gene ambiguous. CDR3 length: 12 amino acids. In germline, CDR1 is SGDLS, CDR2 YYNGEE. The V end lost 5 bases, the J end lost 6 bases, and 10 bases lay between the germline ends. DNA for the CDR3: TGTGCCAGCAGGGACCTTGCGGATACGCAGTATTTT. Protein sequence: CASRDLADTQYF.